The rows below give T cell receptor beta chains drawn from one sample of a study of tumor-infiltrating lymphocytes in oesophageal squamous cell carcinoma. TCRdb redid the calling of the PCR reads with MiXCR, one entry per CDR3 protein. Altogether approximately 10,000 distinct CDR3 sequences are present, around 50% being singletons, with the ten largest covering about 20%. The sample taken for sequencing was esophageal tumor tissue. These receptor sequences come from a female donor with esophageal squamous cell carcinoma. Both conserved end residues are part of each CDR3. The D gene is left open where the match is weak. Size is omitted from some rows. Given values are once, few, many or a class for expanded clones.

clone size,D gene,V gene,J gene,CDR3 DNA,CDR3 protein
many,TRBD1,TRBV6-1,TRBJ1-2,TGTGCCAGCAGTCAACAGACAGGGGGGTATGGCTACACCTTC,CASSQQTGGYGYTF
-,-,TRBV7-9,TRBJ1-1,TGTGCCAGCAGCTTAGCAGAGCCCACTGAAGCTTTCTTT,CASSLAEPTEAFF
-,TRBD2,TRBV20-1,TRBJ2-3,TGCAGTGCTAGTTCTAGCGGGAGAGATACGCAGTATTTT,CSASSSGRDTQYF
-,TRBD1,TRBV25-1,TRBJ2-1,TGTGCCAGCAGTGAAGGGACAGCCCATAATTCACCCCTCCACTTC,CASSEGTAHNSPLHF
-,-,TRBV7-9,TRBJ2-7,TGTGCCAGCAGCTCGCTAGCTTATAGCAGAAGCTCCTACAATGAGCAGTACTTC,CASSSLAYSRSSYNEQYF
-,-,TRBV7-8,TRBJ2-1,TGTGCCAGCAGCATTAAGGGCCCTCCGGGCGTTGAGCAGTTCTTC,CASSIKGPPGVEQFF
few,TRBD2,TRBV7-3,TRBJ2-1,TGTGCCAGCAGCTCTAGCGGGGAGCAGTTCTTC,CASSSSGEQFF
many,-,TRBV7-8,TRBJ2-2,TGTGCCAGCAGCCCTACGATCGGGGAGCTGTTTTTT,CASSPTIGELFF
large,-,TRBV12-3/TRBV12-4,TRBJ1-3,TGTGCCAGCAGTTTAGAGGTGGCCCTGGGAAACACCATATATTTT,CASSLEVALGNTIYF
-,-,TRBV7-8,TRBJ2-3,TGTGCCAGCAGCCGACTAACTAGCACAGATACGCAGTATTTT,CASSRLTSTDTQYF
few,TRBD2,TRBV5-1,TRBJ2-1,TGCGCCAGCAGCTTGGTGGTAGCGGGGCATGAGCAGTTCTTC,CASSLVVAGHEQFF
-,TRBD2,TRBV6-2/TRBV6-3,TRBJ2-5,TGTGCCAGCAGTTACTCCCCGGGAGGGTTCGAGACCCAGTACTTC,CASSYSPGGFETQYF
-,TRBD2,TRBV7-3,TRBJ2-1,TGTGCCAGCAGCTCTTCCGGGACTAGGAATGAGCAGTTCTTC,CASSSSGTRNEQFF
-,-,TRBV7-6,TRBJ2-3,TGTGCCAGCAGCCAGTGGCTAGGCCAGGGGGATACGCAGTATTTT,CASSQWLGQGDTQYF
-,-,TRBV19,TRBJ2-2,TGTGCCAGTAGCCTGACAGAGGCCGGGGAGCTGTTTTTT,CASSLTEAGELFF
-,-,TRBV6-6,TRBJ2-5,TGTGCCAGCAGTTATCATCAGGGTGGAGGGGAGACCCAGTACTTC,CASSYHQGGGETQYF
-,TRBD2,TRBV5-3,TRBJ2-5,TGTGCCAGCAGCTTGGGGGGACTAGCGGAAGAGACCCAGTACTTC,CASSLGGLAEETQYF
-,-,TRBV28,TRBJ2-4,TGTGCCAGCAGTTTATTGGGTTGGTTTCGGTTCAAAGATCCCTATTTAGCCAAAAACATTCAGTACTTC,CASSLLGWFRFKDPYLAKNIQYF
many,-,TRBV7-6,TRBJ2-7,TGTGCCAGCAGCCCCGGTGGCGAGCAGTACTTC,CASSPGGEQYF
few,TRBD1,TRBV24-1,TRBJ1-1,TGTGCCACCAGTGGACAGGGAAAGACTGAAGCTTTCTTT,CATSGQGKTEAFF
few,TRBD2,TRBV7-3,TRBJ2-1,TGTGCCAGCAGCTTAGAGCGGGAGTTCACTGAGCAGTTCTTC,CASSLEREFTEQFF
-,-,TRBV7-9,TRBJ2-1,TGTGCCAGCAGCTTAGTGGGAACCTCCTACAATGAGCAGTTCTTC,CASSLVGTSYNEQFF
-,-,TRBV7-8,TRBJ2-5,TGTGCCAGCAGCTTAGATAAGGGGAGGACCCAGTACTTC,CASSLDKGRTQYF
-,-,TRBV7-1,TRBJ2-7,TGTGCCAGCAGCTCAGGGGGCAGCTCCTACGAGCAGTACTTC,CASSSGGSSYEQYF
many,TRBD2,TRBV24-1,TRBJ2-6,TGTGCCACCAGTGAAGGACTAGCGGGGGGGTGGGCCAACGTCCTGACTTTC,CATSEGLAGGWANVLTF
-,-,TRBV7-8,TRBJ2-3,TGTGCCAGCAGGCGAACAGGGAATCCCCGGGATACGCAGTATTTT,CASRRTGNPRDTQYF
many,-,TRBV12-5,TRBJ1-5,TGTGCTAGTGGTTTGGCGACGGGAGAAAATAGCAATCAGCCCCAGCATTTT,CASGLATGENSNQPQHF
many,-,TRBV11-2,TRBJ1-2,TGTGCCAGCAGACGAGGACAGTACCCTTATGGCTACACCTTC,CASRRGQYPYGYTF
-,-,TRBV7-6,TRBJ2-7,TGTGCCAGCAGCTTAGCGGTTACCTACGAGCAGTACTTC,CASSLAVTYEQYF
-,-,TRBV12-3/TRBV12-4,TRBJ2-1,TGTGCCAGCAGTAGGGGAGCTAGCTCCTACAATGAGCAGTTCTTC,CASSRGASSYNEQFF
medium-sized,TRBD2,TRBV7-9,TRBJ2-2,TGTGCCAGCAGCTTTTCTAGCGGGGGGGCCGGGGAGCTGTTTTTT,CASSFSSGGAGELFF
medium-sized,TRBD1,TRBV7-2,TRBJ1-2,TGTGCCAGCAGCTCCCCCGCACAGGGGAACTATGGCTACACCTTC,CASSSPAQGNYGYTF
medium-sized,TRBD2,TRBV5-4,TRBJ2-1,TGTGCCAGCAGCTATACAGCGGGAGAATCCTACAATGAGCAGTTCTTC,CASSYTAGESYNEQFF
-,TRBD2,TRBV12-3/TRBV12-4,TRBJ2-1,TGTGCCAGCAGTGCTAGCGGAAATACCCAGTGGTATGAGCAGTTCTTC,CASSASGNTQWYEQFF
-,-,TRBV11-1,TRBJ2-5,TGTGCCAGCAGCTTGGGGAAGGGGTTAGCGGAGACCCAGTACTTC,CASSLGKGLAETQYF
-,TRBD1,TRBV18,TRBJ2-7,TGTGCCAGCTCACCACAGGGACAGGGGGCGGGATTCGAGCAGTACTTC,CASSPQGQGAGFEQYF
-,TRBD2,TRBV28,TRBJ2-1,TGTGCCAGCACCCCGGGGGGATACAATGAGCAGTTCTTC,CASTPGGYNEQFF
-,TRBD1,TRBV7-2,TRBJ1-1,TGTGCCAGCAGCTTCGGGGGACAGGGATTGAACACTGAAGCTTTCTTT,CASSFGGQGLNTEAFF
hyperexpanded,-,TRBV6-1,TRBJ2-6,TGTGCCAGCAGGGGTCAATCTTCTGGGGCCAACGTCCTGACTTTC,CASRGQSSGANVLTF
-,TRBD1,TRBV2,TRBJ1-2,TGTGCCAGCAGCGGGACAGTCTATGGCTACACCTTC,CASSGTVYGYTF
few,-,TRBV7-6,TRBJ2-5,TGTGCCAGCAGCTTCGGGGCCATACAAGAGACCCAGTACTTC,CASSFGAIQETQYF
-,-,TRBV7-3,TRBJ2-2,TGTGCCAGCAGCTTGCCCGCGGGACAGCCAACGAACACCGGGGAGCTGTTTTTT,CASSLPAGQPTNTGELFF
-,TRBD2,TRBV7-9,TRBJ2-5,TGTGCCAGCAGCTTTTCTAGCGGGGGGGCCGGGGAGCTGTACTTC,CASSFSSGGAGELYF
-,-,TRBV4-1,TRBJ1-2,TGCGCCAGCAGCCCCCAGGACAGCCCTTATGGCTACACCTTC,CASSPQDSPYGYTF
many,TRBD1,TRBV7-9,TRBJ1-1,TGTGCCAGCGCATTTTCCGGGACAGGGAGCACTGAAGCTTTCTTT,CASAFSGTGSTEAFF
medium-sized,-,TRBV5-4,TRBJ2-3,TGTGCCAGCAGCTTGTTTGCAGGGACAGATACGCAGTATTTT,CASSLFAGTDTQYF
few,TRBD2,TRBV7-2,TRBJ2-5,TGTGCCAGCAGAATAGCGGGGGGGGGAGAGACCCAGTACTTC,CASRIAGGGETQYF
-,-,TRBV7-5,TRBJ1-3,-,CISVPELGNTIYF
-,TRBD1,TRBV6-9,TRBJ2-6,TGTGCCAGCAGTTGGGACAGGAGTAAACCAACAAACTCTGGGGCCAACGTCCTGACTTTC,CASSWDRSKPTNSGANVLTF
many,TRBD2,TRBV15,TRBJ2-2,TGTGCCACCAGTCGGCGGGAGGGCCGCGCCGGGGAGCTGTTTTTT,CATSRREGRAGELFF
-,-,TRBV7-6,TRBJ2-1,TGTGCCAGCAGCAGGGGGGTCGATGAGCAGTTCTTC,CASSRGVDEQFF
-,-,TRBV7-3,TRBJ1-1,TGTGCCAGCAGCTTTGGGGGGGGGACTGAAGCTTTCTTT,CASSFGGGTEAFF
-,-,TRBV12-3/TRBV12-4,TRBJ2-6,TGTGCCAGCAGCCGGACAGCTTCTGGGGCCAACGTCCTGACTTTC,CASSRTASGANVLTF
-,-,TRBV5-1,TRBJ2-4,TGCGCCAGCAGCTCCGGGAGCTGGGGAGCCAAAAACATTCAGTACTTC,CASSSGSWGAKNIQYF
medium-sized,-,TRBV6-1,TRBJ2-6,TGTGCCAGCCTGAGGGCCAACGTCCTGACTTTC,CASLRANVLTF
-,-,TRBV6-2/TRBV6-3,TRBJ1-6,TGTGCCAGCAGTTACTCTCATACCGGCGGGCTAGCCGGGACCGATGAGACCCAGTACTTT,CASSYSHTGGLAGTDETQYF